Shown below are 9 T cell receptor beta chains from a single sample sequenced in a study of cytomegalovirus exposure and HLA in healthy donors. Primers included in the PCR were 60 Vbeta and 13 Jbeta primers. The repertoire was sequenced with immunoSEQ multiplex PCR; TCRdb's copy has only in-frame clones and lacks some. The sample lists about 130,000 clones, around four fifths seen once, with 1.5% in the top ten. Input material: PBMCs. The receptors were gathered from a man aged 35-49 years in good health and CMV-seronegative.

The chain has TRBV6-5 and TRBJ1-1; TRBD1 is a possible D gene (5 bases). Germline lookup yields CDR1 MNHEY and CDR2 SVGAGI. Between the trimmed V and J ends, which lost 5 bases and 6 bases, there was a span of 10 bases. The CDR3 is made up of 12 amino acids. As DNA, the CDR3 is TGTGCCAGCAGTACCCCAGGGTCTGAAGCTTTCTTT. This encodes CASSTPGSEAFF.

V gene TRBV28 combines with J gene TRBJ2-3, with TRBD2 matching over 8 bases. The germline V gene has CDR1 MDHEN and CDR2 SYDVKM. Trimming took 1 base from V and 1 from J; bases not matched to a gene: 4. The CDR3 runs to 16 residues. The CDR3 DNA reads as TGTGCCAGCAGTTTATTTCCGGGACTAGGCACAGATACGCAGTATTTT. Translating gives CASSLFPGLGTDTQYF. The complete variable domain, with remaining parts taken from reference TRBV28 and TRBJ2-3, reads DVKVTQSSRYLVKRTGEKVFLECVQDMDHENMFWYRQDPGLGLRLIYFSYDVKMKEKGDIPEGYSVSREKKERFSLILESASTNQTSMYLCASSLFPGLGTDTQYFGPGTRLTVL.

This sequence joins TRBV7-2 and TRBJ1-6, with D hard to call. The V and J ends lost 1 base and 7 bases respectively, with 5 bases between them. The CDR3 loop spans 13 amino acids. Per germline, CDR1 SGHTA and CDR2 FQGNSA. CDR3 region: CASSLGENSPLHF. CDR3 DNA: TGTGCCAGCAGCTTAGGGGAGAATTCACCCCTCCACTTT.

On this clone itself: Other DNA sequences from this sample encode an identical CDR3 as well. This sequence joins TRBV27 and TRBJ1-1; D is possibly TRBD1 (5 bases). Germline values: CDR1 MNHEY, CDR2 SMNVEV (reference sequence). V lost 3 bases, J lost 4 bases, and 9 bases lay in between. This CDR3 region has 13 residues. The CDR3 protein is CASSLRGSTEAFF. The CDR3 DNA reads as TGTGCCAGCAGTTTGCGGGGGTCCACTGAAGCTTTCTTT.

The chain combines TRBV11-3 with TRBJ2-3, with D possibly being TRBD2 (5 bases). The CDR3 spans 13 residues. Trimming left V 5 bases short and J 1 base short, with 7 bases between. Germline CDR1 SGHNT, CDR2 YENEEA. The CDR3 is CASSAGGTDTQYF. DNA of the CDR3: TGTGCCAGCAGCGCCGGGGGCACAGATACGCAGTATTTT.

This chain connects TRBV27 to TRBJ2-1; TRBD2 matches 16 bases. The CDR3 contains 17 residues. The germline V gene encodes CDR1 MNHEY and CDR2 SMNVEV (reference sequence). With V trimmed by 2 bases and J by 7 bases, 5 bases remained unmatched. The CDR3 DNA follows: TGTGCCAGCAGTTTAGTCGGGACTAGCGGGAGGGCTAATGAGCAGTTCTTC. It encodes CASSLVGTSGRANEQFF.

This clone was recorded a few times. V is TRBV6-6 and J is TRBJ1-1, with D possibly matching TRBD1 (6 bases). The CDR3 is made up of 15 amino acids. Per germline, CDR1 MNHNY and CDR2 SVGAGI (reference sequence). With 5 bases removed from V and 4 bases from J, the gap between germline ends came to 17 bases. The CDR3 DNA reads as TGTGCCAGCAGTGGACGAGGCCAGGGGTTCACTGAAGCTTTCTTT. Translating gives CASSGRGQGFTEAFF.

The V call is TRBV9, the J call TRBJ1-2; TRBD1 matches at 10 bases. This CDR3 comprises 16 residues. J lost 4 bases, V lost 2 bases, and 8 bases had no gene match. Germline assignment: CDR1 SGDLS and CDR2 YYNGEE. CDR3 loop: CASSVTKTGGLYGYTF. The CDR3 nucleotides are TGTGCCAGCAGCGTTACTAAGACAGGGGGCCTCTATGGCTACACCTTC.

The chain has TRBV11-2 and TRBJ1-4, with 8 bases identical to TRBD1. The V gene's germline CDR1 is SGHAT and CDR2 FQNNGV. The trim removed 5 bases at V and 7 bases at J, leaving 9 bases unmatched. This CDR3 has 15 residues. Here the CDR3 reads CASSPDRARVEKLFF. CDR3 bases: TGTGCCAGCAGCCCGGACAGGGCAAGGGTTGAAAAACTGTTTTTT.